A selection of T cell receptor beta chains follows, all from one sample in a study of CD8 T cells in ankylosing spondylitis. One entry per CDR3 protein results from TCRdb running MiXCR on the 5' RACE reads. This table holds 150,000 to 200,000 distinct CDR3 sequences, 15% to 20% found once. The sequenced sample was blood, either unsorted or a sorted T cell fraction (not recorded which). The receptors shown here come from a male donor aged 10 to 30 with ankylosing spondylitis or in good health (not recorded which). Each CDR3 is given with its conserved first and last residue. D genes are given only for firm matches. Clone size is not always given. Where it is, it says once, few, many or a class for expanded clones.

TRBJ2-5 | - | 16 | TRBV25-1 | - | CASSEGGRGGGETQYF | TGTGCCAGCAGCGAGGGGGGACGTGGAGGTGGAGAGACCCAGTACTTC
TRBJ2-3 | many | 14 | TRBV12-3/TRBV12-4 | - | CASIQGRGTDTQYF | TGTGCCAGCATCCAGGGACGGGGCACAGATACGCAGTATTTT
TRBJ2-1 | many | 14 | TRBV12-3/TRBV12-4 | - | CASSSSGTRVAQFF | TGTGCCAGCAGTTCATCCGGGACAAGAGTCGCGCAGTTCTTC
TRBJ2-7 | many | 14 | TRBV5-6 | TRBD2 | CASRTSGSTYEQYF | TGTGCCAGCCGGACTAGCGGGAGTACCTACGAGCAGTACTTC
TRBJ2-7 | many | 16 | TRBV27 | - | CASSLGVADHSYEQYF | TGTGCCAGCAGTTTAGGGGTAGCGGACCATAGCTACGAGCAGTACTTC
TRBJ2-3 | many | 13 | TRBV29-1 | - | CSVEVGRTDTQYF | TGCAGCGTTGAGGTCGGACGCACAGATACGCAGTATTTT
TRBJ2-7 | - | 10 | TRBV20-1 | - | CSATGREQYF | TGCAGTGCTACTGGCCGCGAGCAGTACTTC
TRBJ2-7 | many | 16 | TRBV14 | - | CASSQDTVVFSYEQYF | TGTGCCAGCAGCCAAGATACTGTGGTCTTTTCCTACGAGCAGTACTTC
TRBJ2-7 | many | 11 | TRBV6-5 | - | CASSYFHEQYF | TGTGCCAGCAGTTACTTCCACGAGCAGTACTTC
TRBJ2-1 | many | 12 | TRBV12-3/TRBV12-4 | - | CASSFLGNEQFF | TGTGCCAGCAGTTTTCTAGGCAATGAGCAGTTCTTC
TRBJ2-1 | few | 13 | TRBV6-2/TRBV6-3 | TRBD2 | CASSLPGLTEQFF | TGTGCCAGCAGTTTACCGGGACTAACTGAGCAGTTCTTC
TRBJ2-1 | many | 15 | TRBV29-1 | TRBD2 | CSVGELAGGRNEQFF | TGCAGCGTGGGCGAGTTAGCGGGAGGGCGCAATGAGCAGTTCTTC
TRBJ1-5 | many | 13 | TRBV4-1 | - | CASSQGGNQPQHF | TGCGCCAGCAGCCAAGGGGGCAATCAGCCCCAGCATTTT
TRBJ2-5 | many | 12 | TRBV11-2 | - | CASRTRGETQYF | TGTGCCAGCAGGACACGTGGGGAGACCCAGTACTTC
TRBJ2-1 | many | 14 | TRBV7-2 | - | CASSRDFSYNEQFF | TGTGCCAGCAGTCGGGATTTTTCCTACAATGAGCAGTTCTTC
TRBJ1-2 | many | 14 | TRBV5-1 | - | CASSSGVRDYGYTF | TGCGCCAGCAGCTCCGGTGTCCGAGACTATGGCTACACCTTC
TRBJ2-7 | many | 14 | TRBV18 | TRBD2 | CASSPGTRSYEQYF | TGTGCCAGCTCACCCGGGACTAGGTCCTACGAGCAGTACTTC
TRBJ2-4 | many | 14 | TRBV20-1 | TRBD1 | CSASRTGGANIQYF | TGCAGTGCTAGTCGGACAGGGGGCGCGAACATTCAGTACTTC
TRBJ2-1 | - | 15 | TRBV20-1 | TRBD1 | CSARSNRGPYNEQFF | TGCAGTGCTAGATCTAACAGGGGCCCCTACAATGAGCAGTTCTTC
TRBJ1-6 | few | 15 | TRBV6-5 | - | CASSYSIQNNSPLHF | TGTGCCAGCAGTTACTCGATACAGAATAATTCACCCCTCCACTTT
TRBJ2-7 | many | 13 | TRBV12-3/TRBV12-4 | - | CASSLGWGNEQYF | TGTGCCAGCAGTCTGGGATGGGGCAACGAGCAGTACTTC
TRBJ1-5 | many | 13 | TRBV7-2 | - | CASSPPYNQPQHF | TGTGCCAGCAGTCCCCCGTACAATCAGCCCCAGCATTTT
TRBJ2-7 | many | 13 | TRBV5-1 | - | CASSLTGRDEQYF | TGCGCCAGCAGCTTGACAGGGAGAGACGAGCAGTACTTC
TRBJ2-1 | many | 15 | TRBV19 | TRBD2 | CASSYSGISYNEQFF | TGTGCCAGTAGTTATAGCGGGATTTCTTACAATGAGCAGTTCTTC
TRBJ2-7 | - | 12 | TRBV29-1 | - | CSVAWTAYEQYF | TGCAGCGTTGCATGGACAGCCTACGAGCAGTACTTC
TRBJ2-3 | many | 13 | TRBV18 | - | CASCRSRLDTQYF | TGTGCCAGCTGCCGGTCCCGGTTGGATACGCAGTATTTT
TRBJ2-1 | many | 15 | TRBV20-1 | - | CSARLARVSYNEQFF | TGCAGTGCTAGACTGGCCAGGGTCTCCTACAATGAGCAGTTCTTC
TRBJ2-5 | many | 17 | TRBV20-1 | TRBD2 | CSARDNLAGGAGETQYF | TGCAGTGCTAGAGACAATCTAGCGGGAGGGGCGGGGGAGACCCAGTACTTC